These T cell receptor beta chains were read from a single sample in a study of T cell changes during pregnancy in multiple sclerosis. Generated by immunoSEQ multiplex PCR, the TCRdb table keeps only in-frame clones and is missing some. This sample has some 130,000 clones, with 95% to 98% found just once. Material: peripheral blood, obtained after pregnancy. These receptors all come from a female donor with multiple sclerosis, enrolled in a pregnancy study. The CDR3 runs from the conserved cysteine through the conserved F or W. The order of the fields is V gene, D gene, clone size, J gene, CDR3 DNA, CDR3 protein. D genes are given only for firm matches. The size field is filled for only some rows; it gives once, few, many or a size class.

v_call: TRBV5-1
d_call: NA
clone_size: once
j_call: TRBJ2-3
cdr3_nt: TGCGCCAGCAGCTTGCGGGCGGGTGGCTACACAGATACGCAGTATTTT
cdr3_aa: CASSLRAGGYTDTQYF

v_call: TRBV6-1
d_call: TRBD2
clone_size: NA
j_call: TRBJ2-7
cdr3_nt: TGTGCCAGCACCCTAGCGGGAGGGAATTCCTACGAGCAGTACTTC
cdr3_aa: CASTLAGGNSYEQYF

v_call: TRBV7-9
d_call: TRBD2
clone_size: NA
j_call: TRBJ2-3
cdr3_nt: TGTGCCAGCAGCTTAATTGCGCGGGGGAGCACAGATACGCAGTATTTT
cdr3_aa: CASSLIARGSTDTQYF

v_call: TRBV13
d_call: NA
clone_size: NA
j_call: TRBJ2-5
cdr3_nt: TGTGCCAGCAGCCTCTTGACACGAGAGACCCAGTACTTC
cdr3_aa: CASSLLTRETQYF

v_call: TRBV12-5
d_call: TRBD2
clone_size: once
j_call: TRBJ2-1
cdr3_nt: TGTGCTAGTGGTTTGGGGTGGCGGGGGGGGCACAATGAGCAGTTCTTC
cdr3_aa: CASGLGWRGGHNEQFF

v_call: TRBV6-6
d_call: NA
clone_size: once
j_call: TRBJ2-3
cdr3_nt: TGTGCCAGCAGTCAGCGGAGAGGCACAGATACGCAGTATTTT
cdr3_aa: CASSQRRGTDTQYF

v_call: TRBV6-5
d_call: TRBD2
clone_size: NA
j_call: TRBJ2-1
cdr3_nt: TGTGCCAGCAGTTACGCTAGCGGGAGCTCCTACAATGAGCAGTTCTTC
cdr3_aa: CASSYASGSSYNEQFF

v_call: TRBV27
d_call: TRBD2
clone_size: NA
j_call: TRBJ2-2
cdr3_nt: TGTGCCAGCACCCCTAGCGGAAGAGCGAACACCGGGGAGCTGTTTTTT
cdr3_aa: CASTPSGRANTGELFF

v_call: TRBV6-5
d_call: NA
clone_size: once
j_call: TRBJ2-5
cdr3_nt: TGTGCCAGCTCCCTAGGGAGTCCTAGGGAGACCCAGTACTTC
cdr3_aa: CASSLGSPRETQYF

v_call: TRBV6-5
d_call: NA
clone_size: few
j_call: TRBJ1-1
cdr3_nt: TGTGCCAGCAGTTACGCAGAAGTGAACACTGAAGCTTTCTTT
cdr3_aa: CASSYAEVNTEAFF

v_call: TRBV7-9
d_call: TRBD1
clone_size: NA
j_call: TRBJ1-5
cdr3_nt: TGTGCCAGCAGCTTAGCGGGACAGATCAATCAGCCCCAGCATTTT
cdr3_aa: CASSLAGQINQPQHF

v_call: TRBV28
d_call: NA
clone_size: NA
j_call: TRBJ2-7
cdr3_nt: TGTGCCAGCAGCCGGCCGGGAAGCGAGCAGTACTTC
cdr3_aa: CASSRPGSEQYF

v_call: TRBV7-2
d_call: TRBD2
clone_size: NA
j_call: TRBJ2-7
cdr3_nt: TGTGCCAGCAGCTTAGCCGCGGGTCTAGCGGACTACGAGCAGTACTTC
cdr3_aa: CASSLAAGLADYEQYF

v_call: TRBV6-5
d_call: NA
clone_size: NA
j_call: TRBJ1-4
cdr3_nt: TGTGCCAGCAGCCGGGGTGAAAAACTGTTTTTT
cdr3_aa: CASSRGEKLFF

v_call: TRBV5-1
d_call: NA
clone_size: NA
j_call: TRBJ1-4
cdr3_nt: TGCGCCAGCAGCGTTAACAGGGTCTCACGCGAAAAACTGTTTTTT
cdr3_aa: CASSVNRVSREKLFF

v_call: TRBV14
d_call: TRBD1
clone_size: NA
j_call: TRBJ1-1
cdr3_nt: TGTGCCAGCAGCCAAGGGGGGACAGGGGTCACTGAAGCTTTCTTT
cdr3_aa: CASSQGGTGVTEAFF

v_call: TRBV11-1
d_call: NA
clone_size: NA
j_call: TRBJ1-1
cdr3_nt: TGTGCCAGCAGCTTAGGGGGGGGCAGCAACTATGAAGCTTTCTTT
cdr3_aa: CASSLGGGSNYEAFF

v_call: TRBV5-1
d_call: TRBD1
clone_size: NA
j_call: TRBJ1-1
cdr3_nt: TGCGCCAGCAGCGCCGGGACAGGGGGCACTGAGGCTTTCTTT
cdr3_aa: CASSAGTGGTEAFF

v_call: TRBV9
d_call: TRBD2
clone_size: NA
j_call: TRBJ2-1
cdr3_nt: TGTGCCAGCAGCGTACGCACTTCGGTTGATAGCGGGAGGGATGAGCAGTTCTTC
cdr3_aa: CASSVRTSVDSGRDEQFF

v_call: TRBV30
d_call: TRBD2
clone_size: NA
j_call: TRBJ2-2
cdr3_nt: TGTGCCTGGAGCGAAGCGGGGGGGTTCGGGGAGCTGTTTTTT
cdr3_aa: CAWSEAGGFGELFF

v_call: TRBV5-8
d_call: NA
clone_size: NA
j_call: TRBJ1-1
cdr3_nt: TGTGCCAGCAGTCTAACAGAGAACACTGAAGCTTTCTTT
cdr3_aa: CASSLTENTEAFF

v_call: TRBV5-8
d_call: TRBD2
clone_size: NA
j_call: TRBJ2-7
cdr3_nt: TGTGCCAGCAGCTTGGCCGGAACTAGCGGGGTCTACGAGCAGTACTTC
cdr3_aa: CASSLAGTSGVYEQYF

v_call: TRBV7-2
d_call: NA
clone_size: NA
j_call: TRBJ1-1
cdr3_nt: TGTGCCAGCAGCTCCGCCGCGGGTGATATGAACACTGAAGCTTTCTTT
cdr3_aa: CASSSAAGDMNTEAFF

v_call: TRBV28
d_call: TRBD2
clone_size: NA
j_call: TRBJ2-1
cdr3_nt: TGTGCCACGAAGGGGAGCGGGAGGTTCCGTTCCCATGAGCAGTTCTTC
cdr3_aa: CATKGSGRFRSHEQFF

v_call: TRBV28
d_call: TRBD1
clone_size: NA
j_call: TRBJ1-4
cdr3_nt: TGTGCCAGCAGCCTCGACAGGGTTAGTGAAAAACTGTTTTTT
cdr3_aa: CASSLDRVSEKLFF

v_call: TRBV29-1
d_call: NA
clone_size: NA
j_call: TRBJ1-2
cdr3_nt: TGCAGCGTTGAAGGTGGTCAGGGGAGGGCCGGAGGCCGCGGCTACACCTTC
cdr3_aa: CSVEGGQGRAGGRGYTF

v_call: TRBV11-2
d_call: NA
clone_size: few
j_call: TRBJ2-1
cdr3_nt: TGTGCCAGCAGCTTATTCCCAGCGGGCTCCTACAATGAGCAGTTCTTC
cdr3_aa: CASSLFPAGSYNEQFF

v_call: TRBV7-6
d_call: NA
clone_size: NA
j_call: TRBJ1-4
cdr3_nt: TGTGCCAGCAGCCCCCGCGGGGGGACTAATGAAAAACTGTTTTTT
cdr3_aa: CASSPRGGTNEKLFF

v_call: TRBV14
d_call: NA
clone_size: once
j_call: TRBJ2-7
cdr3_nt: TGTGCCAGCAGCCCCCCGGGTCCCGAGCAGTACTTC
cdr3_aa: CASSPPGPEQYF

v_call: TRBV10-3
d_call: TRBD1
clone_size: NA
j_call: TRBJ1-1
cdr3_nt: TGTGCCATCAGTGAGGTAGGGGGCGGCACTGAAGCTTTCTTT
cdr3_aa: CAISEVGGGTEAFF

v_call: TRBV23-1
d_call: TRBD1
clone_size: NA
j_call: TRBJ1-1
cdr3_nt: TGCGCCAGCAAGCCCAAGGACAGGGTGATGAGCACTGAAGCTTTCTTT
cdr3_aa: CASKPKDRVMSTEAFF

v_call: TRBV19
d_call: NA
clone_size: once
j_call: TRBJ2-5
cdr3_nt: TGTGCCAGTAGTATAGGCGGCGACAGAGAGACCCAGTACTTC
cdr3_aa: CASSIGGDRETQYF

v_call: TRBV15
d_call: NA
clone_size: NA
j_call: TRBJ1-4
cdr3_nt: TGTGCCACCAGCAGACCGGGACTAAAAACTGAAAAACTGTTTTTT
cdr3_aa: CATSRPGLKTEKLFF

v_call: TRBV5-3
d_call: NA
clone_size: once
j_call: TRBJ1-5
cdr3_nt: TGTGCCAGGATGGGCCAGGGGAGTAAGCCCCAGCATTTT
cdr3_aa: CARMGQGSKPQHF

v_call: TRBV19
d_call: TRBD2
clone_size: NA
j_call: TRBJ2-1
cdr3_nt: TGTGCCAGTAGTGGAAGGGGACTAGCGGGCTCCTACAATGAGCAGTTCTTC
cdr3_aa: CASSGRGLAGSYNEQFF

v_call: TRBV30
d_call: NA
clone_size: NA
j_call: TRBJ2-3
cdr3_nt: TGTGCCTGGAGTGTAACAGGATTGGGCACAGATACGCAGTATTTT
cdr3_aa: CAWSVTGLGTDTQYF

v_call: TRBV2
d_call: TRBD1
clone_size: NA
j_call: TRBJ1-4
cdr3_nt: TGTGCCAGCAGGGACAGGACCGGGACAGTTCGTGAAAAACTGTTTTTT
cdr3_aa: CASRDRTGTVREKLFF

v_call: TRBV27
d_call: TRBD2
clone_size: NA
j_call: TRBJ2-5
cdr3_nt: TGTGCCAGCAGAGAAACTAGCGGTGCGGTCGAGACCCAGTACTTC
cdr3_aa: CASRETSGAVETQYF

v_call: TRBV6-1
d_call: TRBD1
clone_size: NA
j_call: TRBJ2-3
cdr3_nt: TGTGCCAGCAGTTCCGACAGGGGCACAGATACGCAGTATTTT
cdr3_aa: CASSSDRGTDTQYF

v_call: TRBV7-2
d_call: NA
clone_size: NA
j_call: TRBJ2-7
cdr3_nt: TGTGCCAGCAGCTTATCCCCGCTGGCCTCCTACGAGCAGTACTTC
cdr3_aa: CASSLSPLASYEQYF

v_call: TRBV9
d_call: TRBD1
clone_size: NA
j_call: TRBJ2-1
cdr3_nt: TGTGCCAGCAGCGCAAGACAGGGGCCAAAGTTCTTC
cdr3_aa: CASSARQGPKFF

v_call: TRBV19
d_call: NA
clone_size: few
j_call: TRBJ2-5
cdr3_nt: TGTGCCAGTAGGGGACAAGCTCAAGAGACCCAGTACTTC
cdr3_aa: CASRGQAQETQYF

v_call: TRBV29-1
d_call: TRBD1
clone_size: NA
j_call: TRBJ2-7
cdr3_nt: TGCAGCGTTGAAGGGACAGGGAGCTCCTACGAGCAGTACTTC
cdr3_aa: CSVEGTGSSYEQYF

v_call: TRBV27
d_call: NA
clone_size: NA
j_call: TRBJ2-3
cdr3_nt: TGTGCCAGCAGTTTACCCTACACAGATACGCAGTATTTT
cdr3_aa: CASSLPYTDTQYF

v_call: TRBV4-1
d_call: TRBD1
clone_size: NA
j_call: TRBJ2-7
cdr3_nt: TGCGCCAGCAGCCAAGGGGACAGGGAGGGGGACGAGCAGTACTTC
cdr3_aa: CASSQGDREGDEQYF

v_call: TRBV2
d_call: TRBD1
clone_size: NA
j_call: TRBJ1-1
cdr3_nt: TGTGCCAGCGTTAGGGGGCAGGGAGGAACTGAAGCTTTCTTT
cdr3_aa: CASVRGQGGTEAFF

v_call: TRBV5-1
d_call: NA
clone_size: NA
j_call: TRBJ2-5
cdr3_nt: TGCGCCAGCAGCCGGGGGACTCAAGAGACCCAGTACTTC
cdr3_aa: CASSRGTQETQYF

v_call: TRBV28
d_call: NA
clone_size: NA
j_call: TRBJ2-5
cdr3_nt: TGTGCCAGCAGTTTATTGGGCCAGGGGGAGACCCAGTACTTC
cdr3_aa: CASSLLGQGETQYF

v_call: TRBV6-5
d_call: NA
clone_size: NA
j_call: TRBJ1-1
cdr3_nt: TGTGCCAGCACCCTAAGGGGCATGAACACTGAAGCTTTCTTT
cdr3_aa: CASTLRGMNTEAFF

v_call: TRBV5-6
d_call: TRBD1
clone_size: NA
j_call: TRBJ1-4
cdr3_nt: TGTGCCAGCAGCTTTCGAATTCGAGGGGGCGATGAAAAACTGTTTTTT
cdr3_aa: CASSFRIRGGDEKLFF

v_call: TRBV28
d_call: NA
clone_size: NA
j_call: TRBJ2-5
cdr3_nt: TGTGCCAGCAGTTTGGGGAACAGGGTGCAAGAGACCCAGTACTTC
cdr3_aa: CASSLGNRVQETQYF

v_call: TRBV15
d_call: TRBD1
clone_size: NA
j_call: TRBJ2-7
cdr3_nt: TGTGCCACCAGCAGAGCCCGGGACAGGGTCTACGAGCAGTACTTC
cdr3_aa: CATSRARDRVYEQYF